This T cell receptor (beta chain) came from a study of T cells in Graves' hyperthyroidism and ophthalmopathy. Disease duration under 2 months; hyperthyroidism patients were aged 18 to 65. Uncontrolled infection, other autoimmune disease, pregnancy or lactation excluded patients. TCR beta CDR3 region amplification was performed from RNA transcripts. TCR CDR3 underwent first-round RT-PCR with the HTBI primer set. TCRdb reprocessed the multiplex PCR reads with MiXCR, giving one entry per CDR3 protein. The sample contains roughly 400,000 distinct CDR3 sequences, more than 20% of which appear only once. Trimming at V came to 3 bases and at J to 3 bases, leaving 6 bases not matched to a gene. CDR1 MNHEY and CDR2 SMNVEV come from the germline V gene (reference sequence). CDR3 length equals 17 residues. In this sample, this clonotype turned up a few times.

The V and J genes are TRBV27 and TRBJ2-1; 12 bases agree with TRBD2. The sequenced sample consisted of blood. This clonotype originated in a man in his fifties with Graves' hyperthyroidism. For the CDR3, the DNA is TGTGCCAGCAGTTTCAGGACTAGCGGGGTGGGCTACAATGAGCAGTTCTTC. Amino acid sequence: CASSFRTSGVGYNEQFF.